Below, 4 T cell receptor beta chains from the same sample are listed, as sequenced in a study of T cells in Graves' hyperthyroidism and ophthalmopathy. What was amplified from RNA transcripts were TCR beta CDR3 regions. First-round RT-PCR of the TCR CDR3 relied on the HTBI primer set. TCRdb passed the multiplex PCR reads through MiXCR, listing each CDR3 protein once. The sample has more than 550,000 distinct CDR3 sequences; roughly 45% are singletons. The material sequenced was peripheral blood or thyroid tissue (not recorded which). These TCRs come from an adult man with Graves' disease, either hyperthyroidism or ophthalmopathy (not recorded which).

V and J are TRBV2 and TRBJ2-7, with TRBD2 identical over 9 bases. Per the germline V gene, CDR1 is SNHLY and CDR2 is FYNNEI. The V segment lost 2 bases and the J segment 0 bases; nucleotides outside the gene matches: 8. The CDR3 is 17 residues long. CDR3 in amino acids: CASSEHYFSGSSYEQYF. CDR3 bases: TGTGCCAGCAGTGAACACTATTTTAGCGGGAGCTCCTACGAGCAGTACTTC.

The chain recombines TRBV20-1 with TRBJ1-2; weak D call: TRBD1 (6 bases). This CDR3 spans 14 amino acids. Trimming shortened V by 1 base and J by 1 base, and 10 bases separated the two germline ends. Germline CDR1 and CDR2: DFQATT and SNEGSKA (reference sequence). The CDR3 loop reads CSARVGGFNYGYTF. CDR3 nucleotides: TGCAGTGCTAGAGTAGGGGGGTTTAACTATGGCTACACCTTC.

The V call is TRBV20-1, the J call TRBJ2-7; D tentatively fits TRBD1 or TRBD2 (5 bases each). The V gene lost 5 bases and the J gene lost 7 bases, with 12 bases spanning the gap. The CDR3 extends over 11 amino acids. Germline lookup yields CDR1 DFQATT and CDR2 SNEGSKA (reference sequence). The CDR3, as DNA: TGCAGTGCTTCACTCGGGACGGAGCAGTACTTC. This sequence encodes CSASLGTEQYF.

The gene calls are TRBV5-1 and TRBJ1-6; 8 nucleotides align to TRBD1. CDR3 length: 14 amino acids. The V gene's germline CDR1 is SGHRS and CDR2 YFSETQ. V trimming: 4 bases; J trimming: 7 bases; junction bases outside the gene matches: 4. This CDR3 is CASSQDRANSPLHF. The CDR3, as DNA: TGCGCCAGCAGCCAGGACAGGGCCAATTCACCCCTCCACTTT.